This T cell receptor (beta chain) was obtained from a study of identical twins. General observations from the study: Among beta out-of-frame sequences, excess sharing between twins appeared weaker.

TCRdb used MiXCR to reprocess the 5' RACE reads, holding one entry per CDR3 protein. This sample has around 960,000 distinct CDR3 sequences, with about 12% found just once. As for this clonotype: Its specificity is unknown.

Germline V gives CDR1 SGHRS, CDR2 YFSETQ. The length of the CDR3 is 18 residues. The V gene end was trimmed by 0 bases and the J gene end by 5 bases; junction bases not matched to a gene: 9. These data are also associated with another study on yellow fever vaccine responses in identical twins.

The specimen sequenced was PBMCs. The receptor was derived from a woman aged 18-29 years in good health. J is TRBJ2-1 and V is TRBV5-1, with 12 bases lining up with TRBD2. CDR3 protein: CASSLGLAGDLRNNEQFF. CDR3 in DNA: TGCGCCAGCAGCTTGGGACTAGCGGGAGATCTTAGGAACAATGAGCAGTTCTTC.